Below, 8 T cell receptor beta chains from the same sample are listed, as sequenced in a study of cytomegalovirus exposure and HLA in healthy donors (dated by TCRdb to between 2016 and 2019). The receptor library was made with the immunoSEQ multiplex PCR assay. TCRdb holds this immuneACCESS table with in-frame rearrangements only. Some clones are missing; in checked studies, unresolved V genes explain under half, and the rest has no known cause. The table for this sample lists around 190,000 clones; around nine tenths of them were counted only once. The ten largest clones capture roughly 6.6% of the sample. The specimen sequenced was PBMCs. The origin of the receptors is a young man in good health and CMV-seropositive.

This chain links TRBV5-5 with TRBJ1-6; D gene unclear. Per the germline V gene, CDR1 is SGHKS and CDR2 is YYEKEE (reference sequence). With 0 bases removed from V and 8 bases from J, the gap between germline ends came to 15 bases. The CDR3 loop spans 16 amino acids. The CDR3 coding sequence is TGTGCCAGCAGCTTGGGTGGCAGACGCCCCCATTCACCCCTCCACTTT. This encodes CASSLGGRRPHSPLHF.

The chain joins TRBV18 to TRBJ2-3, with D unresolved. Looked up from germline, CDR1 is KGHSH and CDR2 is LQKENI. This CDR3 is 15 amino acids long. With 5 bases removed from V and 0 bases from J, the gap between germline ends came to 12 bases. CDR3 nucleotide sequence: TGTGCCAGCTCAACCCGACATACTAGCACAGATACGCAGTATTTT. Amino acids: CASSTRHTSTDTQYF. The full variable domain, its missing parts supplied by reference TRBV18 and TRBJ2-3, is NAGVMQNPRHLVRRRGQEARLRCSPMKGHSHVYWYRQLPEEGLKFMVYLQKENIIDESGMPKERFSAEFPKEGPSILRIQQVVRGDSAAYFCASSTRHTSTDTQYFGPGTRLTVL.

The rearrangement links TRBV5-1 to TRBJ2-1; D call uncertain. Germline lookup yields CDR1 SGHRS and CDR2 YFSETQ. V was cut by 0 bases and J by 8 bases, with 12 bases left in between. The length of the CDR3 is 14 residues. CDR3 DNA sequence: TGCGCCAGCAGCTTGGGGGTCAGCTCGGATGAGCAGTTCTTC. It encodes CASSLGVSSDEQFF.

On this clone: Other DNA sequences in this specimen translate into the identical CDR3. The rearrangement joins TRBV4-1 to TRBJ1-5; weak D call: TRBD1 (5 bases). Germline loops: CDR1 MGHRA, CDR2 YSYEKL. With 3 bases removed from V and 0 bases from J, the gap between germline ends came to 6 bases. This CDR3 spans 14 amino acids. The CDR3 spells CASSHRDSNQPQHF. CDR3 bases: TGCGCCAGCAGCCACAGGGATAGCAATCAGCCCCAGCATTTT.

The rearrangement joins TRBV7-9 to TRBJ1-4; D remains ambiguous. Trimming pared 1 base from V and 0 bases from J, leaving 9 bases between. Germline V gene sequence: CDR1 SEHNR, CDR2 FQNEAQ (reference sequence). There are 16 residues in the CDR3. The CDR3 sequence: CASSLVVRSTNEKLFF. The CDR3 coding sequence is TGTGCCAGCAGCTTAGTCGTCAGGTCAACTAATGAAAAACTGTTTTTT.

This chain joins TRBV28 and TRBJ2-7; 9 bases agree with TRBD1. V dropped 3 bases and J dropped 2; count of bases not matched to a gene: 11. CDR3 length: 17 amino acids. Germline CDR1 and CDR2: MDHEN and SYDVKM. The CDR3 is CASSLGKGTGWTYEQYF. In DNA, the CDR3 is TGTGCCAGCAGTTTGGGTAAGGGGACAGGGTGGACCTACGAGCAGTACTTC.

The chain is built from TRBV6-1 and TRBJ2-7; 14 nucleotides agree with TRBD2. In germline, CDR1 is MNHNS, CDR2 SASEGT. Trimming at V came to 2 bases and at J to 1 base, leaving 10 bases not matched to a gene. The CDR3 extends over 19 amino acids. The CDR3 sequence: CASSERVGTSGRQSYEQYF. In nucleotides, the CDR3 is TGTGCCAGCAGTGAACGTGTCGGGACTAGCGGGAGACAATCCTACGAGCAGTACTTC.

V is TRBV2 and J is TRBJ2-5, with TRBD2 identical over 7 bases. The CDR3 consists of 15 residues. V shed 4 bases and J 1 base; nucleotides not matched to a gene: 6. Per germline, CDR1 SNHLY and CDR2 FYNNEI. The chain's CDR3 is CASSVGSGFQETQYF. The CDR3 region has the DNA TGTGCCAGCAGTGTTGGTAGCGGGTTCCAAGAGACCCAGTACTTC.